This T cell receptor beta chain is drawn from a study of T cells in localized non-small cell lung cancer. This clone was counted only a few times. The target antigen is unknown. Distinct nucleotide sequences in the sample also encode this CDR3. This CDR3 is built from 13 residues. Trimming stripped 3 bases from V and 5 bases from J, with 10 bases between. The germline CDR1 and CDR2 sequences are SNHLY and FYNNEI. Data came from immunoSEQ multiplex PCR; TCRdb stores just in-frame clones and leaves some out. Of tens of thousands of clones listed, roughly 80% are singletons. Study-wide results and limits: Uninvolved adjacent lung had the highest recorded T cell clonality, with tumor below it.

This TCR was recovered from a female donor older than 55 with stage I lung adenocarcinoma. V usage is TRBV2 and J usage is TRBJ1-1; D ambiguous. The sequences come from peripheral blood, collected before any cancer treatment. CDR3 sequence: CASSDPGRTEAFF. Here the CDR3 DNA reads TGTGCCAGCAGTGATCCCGGTCGGACTGAAGCTTTCTTT.